This section outlines one TCR beta chain sequence together with its context. Its antigen is unknown. A read error may account for a junction end that differs from germline. PCR employed 60 Vbeta and 13 Jbeta primers. The repertoire was sequenced with immunoSEQ multiplex PCR; TCRdb's copy has only in-frame clones and lacks some. The sample has tens of thousands of clones, 55% to 75% seen once. This entry comes from a study of cytomegalovirus exposure and HLA in healthy donors. Study-level findings and limits: Researchers reported from a later analysis that most CMV-associated TCR beta chains appeared HLA-restricted. CMV serostatus was the sole immune exposure information available. Reportedly, a later analysis found an Asian-associated ancestry cluster had fewer N-insertions than the roughly 700-donor mean. In a later analysis, common viral pathogens appeared linked to several of the most significant clusters.

Germline V gene sequence: CDR1 SEHNR, CDR2 FQNEAQ (reference sequence). The CDR3 covers 12 residues. This chain uses TRBV7-9 with TRBJ1-1, with D possibly TRBD1 on 5 matching bases. The sample consisted of PBMCs. The clonotype comes from a woman between 45 and 60 years old in good health and CMV-seropositive. CDR3 DNA: TGTTCCAGCAGCGTCGGGGGGACTGAAGCTTTCTTT. The encoded protein is CSSSVGGTEAFF.